The rows below give T cell receptor beta chains drawn from one sample of a study of blood T cell repertoires in COVID-19. Assay used: immunoSEQ multiplex PCR; TCRdb lists only in-frame clones, some missing. This sample yields about 210,000 clones, of which around 88% are seen a single time; around 4% belongs to the top ten. The sample taken for sequencing was PBMCs or T cells enriched from blood (not recorded which). These receptors were obtained from a woman under 40 who had been exposed to COVID-19. The CDR3 runs from the conserved cysteine through the conserved F or W.

length | J | V | CDR3
15 | TRBJ1-3 | TRBV18 | CASSYRGLAGNTIYF
12 | TRBJ1-1 | TRBV29-1 | CSSRGGNTEAFF
16 | TRBJ1-6 | TRBV5-1 | CASRYLVGTGPSPLHF
14 | TRBJ2-1 | TRBV9 | CASTPTEGYNEQFF
15 | TRBJ1-2 | TRBV6-5 | CASSYSGRGDYGYTF
14 | TRBJ2-2 | TRBV10-3 | CAIWEGIPTGELFF
11 | TRBJ1-1 | TRBV20-1 | CSTNWNTEAFF
13 | TRBJ2-3 | TRBV12-3/TRBV12-4 | CASAPGQGDTQYF
14 | TRBJ2-7 | TRBV6-5 | CASSYRDRGYEQYF
13 | TRBJ1-1 | TRBV5-1 | CASSLGEETEAFF
14 | TRBJ2-1 | TRBV20-1 | CSASGGNRYNEQFF
12 | TRBJ1-2 | TRBV19 | CASSPGAHGYTF
14 | TRBJ2-7 | TRBV5-1 | CASGEGDARGEQYF
14 | TRBJ2-1 | TRBV7-3 | CASSFSGQGGEQFF
13 | TRBJ1-3 | TRBV30 | CAWSRGIPPTIYF
15 | TRBJ2-7 | TRBV2 | CASSPFGQGANEQYF
15 | TRBJ1-2 | TRBV13 | CASSLGRGVNYGYTF
14 | TRBJ2-7 | TRBV18 | CASSPSRGTYEQYF
15 | TRBJ2-7 | TRBV19 | CASTKVGAGSYEQYF
14 | TRBJ1-4 | TRBV6-5 | CASIRSGGAEKLFF
15 | TRBJ2-7 | TRBV18 | CASSPGDRAAYEQYF
13 | TRBJ1-5 | TRBV29-1 | CSVKTGVGQPQHF
14 | TRBJ1-2 | TRBV2 | CASSDGTGGGGYTF
13 | TRBJ2-7 | TRBV6-5 | CASNRDSAYEQYF
16 | TRBJ2-7 | TRBV9 | CASSVDGGLNSYEQYF
13 | TRBJ1-2 | TRBV11-2 | CASSRQGYYGYTF
14 | TRBJ1-6 | TRBV27 | CASSSEYYNSPLHF
13 | TRBJ2-5 | TRBV5-8 | CASSFGLQETQYF
12 | TRBJ2-3 | TRBV30 | CAWSVASWAQYF
15 | TRBJ2-1 | TRBV9 | CASSVSNRGYNEQFF
14 | TRBJ1-2 | TRBV28 | CASSPIPEGDGYTF
15 | TRBJ1-1 | TRBV9 | CASSVGGGTNTEAFF
17 | TRBJ1-1 | TRBV11-3 | CASSFSHRGSRNTEAFF
15 | TRBJ2-3 | TRBV19 | CASSVGQPIPDTQYF
17 | TRBJ1-5 | TRBV7-2 | CASSPNERTVAGQPQHF
16 | TRBJ1-3 | TRBV12-5 | CASGTGSYFSGNTIYF
11 | TRBJ2-7 | TRBV12-3/TRBV12-4 | CASSRRGGQYF
14 | TRBJ2-1 | TRBV10-2 | CASSPGTSLNEQFF
14 | TRBJ2-1 | TRBV5-4 | CASTLQGWGNEQFF
15 | TRBJ2-3 | TRBV30 | CAWSLAGGSTDTQYF
14 | TRBJ2-7 | TRBV23-1 | CASSHRVTAYEQYF
15 | TRBJ1-1 | TRBV30 | CAWSVGNRRNTEAFF
14 | TRBJ2-1 | TRBV27 | CASSLRTVYNEQFF
15 | TRBJ1-2 | TRBV30 | CAWSPPGTGSHGYTF
14 | TRBJ1-6 | TRBV9 | CASSAGQYNSPLHF
12 | TRBJ2-1 | TRBV5-5 | CASSPDWNEQFF
15 | TRBJ2-5 | TRBV5-1 | CASSHGANPGETQYF
15 | TRBJ2-7 | TRBV10-3 | CAPSPDRVEDYEQYF
12 | TRBJ2-2 | TRBV7-9 | CASSHYTGELFF
16 | TRBJ2-6 | TRBV9 | CASSGTGAAGANVLTF
12 | TRBJ2-1 | TRBV27 | CASRGSYNEQFF